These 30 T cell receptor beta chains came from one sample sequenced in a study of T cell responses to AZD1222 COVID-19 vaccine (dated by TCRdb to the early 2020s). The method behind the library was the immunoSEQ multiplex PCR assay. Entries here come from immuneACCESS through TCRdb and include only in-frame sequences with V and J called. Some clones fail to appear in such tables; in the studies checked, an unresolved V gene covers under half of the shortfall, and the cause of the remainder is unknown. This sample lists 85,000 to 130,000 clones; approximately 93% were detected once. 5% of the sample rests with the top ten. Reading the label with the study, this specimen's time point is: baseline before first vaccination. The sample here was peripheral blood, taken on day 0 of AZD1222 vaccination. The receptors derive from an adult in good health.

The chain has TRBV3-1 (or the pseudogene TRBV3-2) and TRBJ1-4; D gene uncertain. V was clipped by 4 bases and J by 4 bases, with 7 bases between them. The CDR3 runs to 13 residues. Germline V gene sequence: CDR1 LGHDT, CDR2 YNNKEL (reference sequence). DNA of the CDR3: TGTGCCAGCAGCCTTCAGCTTAATGAAAAACTGTTTTTT. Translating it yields CASSLQLNEKLFF.

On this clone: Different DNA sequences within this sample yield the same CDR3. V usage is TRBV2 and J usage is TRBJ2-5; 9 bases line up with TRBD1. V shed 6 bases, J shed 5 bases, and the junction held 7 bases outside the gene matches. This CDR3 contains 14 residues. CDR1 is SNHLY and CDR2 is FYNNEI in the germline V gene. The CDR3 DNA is TGTGCCAGCAGGGCCGGGACAGGGAGGGAGACCCAGTACTTC. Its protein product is CASRAGTGRETQYF. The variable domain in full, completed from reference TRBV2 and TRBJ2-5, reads EPEVTQTPSHQVTQMGQEVILRCVPISNHLYFYWYRQILGQKVEFLVSFYNNEISEKSEIFDDQFSVERPDGSNFTLKIRSTKLEDSAMYFCASRAGTGRETQYFGPGTRLLVL.

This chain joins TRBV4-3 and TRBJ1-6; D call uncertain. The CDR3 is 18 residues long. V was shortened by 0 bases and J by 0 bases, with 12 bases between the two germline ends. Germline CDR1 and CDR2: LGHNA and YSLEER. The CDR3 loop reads CASSQDISWSSYNSPLHF. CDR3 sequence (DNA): TGCGCCAGCAGCCAAGATATATCTTGGAGCTCCTATAATTCACCCCTCCACTTT.

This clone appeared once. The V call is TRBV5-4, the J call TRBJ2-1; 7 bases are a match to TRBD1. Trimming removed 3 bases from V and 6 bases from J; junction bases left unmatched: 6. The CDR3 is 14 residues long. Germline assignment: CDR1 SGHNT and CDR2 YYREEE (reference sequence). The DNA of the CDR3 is TGTGCCAGCAGCTCCCGGGACAGAAGCAATGAGCAGTTCTTC. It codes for CASSSRDRSNEQFF. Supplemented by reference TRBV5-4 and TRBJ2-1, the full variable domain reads ETGVTQSPTHLIKTRGQQVTLRCSSQSGHNTVSWYQQALGQGPQFIFQYYREEENGRGNFPPRFSGLQFPNYSSELNVNALELDDSALYLCASSSRDRSNEQFFGPGTRLTVL.

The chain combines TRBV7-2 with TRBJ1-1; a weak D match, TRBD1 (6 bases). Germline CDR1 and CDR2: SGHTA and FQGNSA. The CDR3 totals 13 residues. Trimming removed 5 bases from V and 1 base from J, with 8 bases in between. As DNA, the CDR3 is TGTGCCAGCAGCGCGGACAGGAACACTGAAGCTTTCTTT. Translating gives CASSADRNTEAFF.

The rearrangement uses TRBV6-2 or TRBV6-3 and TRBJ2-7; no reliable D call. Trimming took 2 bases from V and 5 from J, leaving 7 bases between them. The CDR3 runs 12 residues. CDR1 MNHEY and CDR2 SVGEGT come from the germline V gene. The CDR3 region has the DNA TGTGCCAGCAGTTACGGTAAGGACGAGCAGTACTTC. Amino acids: CASSYGKDEQYF.

The CDR3, as DNA: TGTGCCAGCAGTGGACTAGCGGGAGGTTACGAGCAGTACTTC. Translation: CASSGLAGGYEQYF. The rearrangement joins TRBV28 to TRBJ2-7; 14 bases agree with TRBD2. The V segment lost 5 bases and the J segment 4 bases; nucleotides outside the gene matches: 1. Germline V CDR1 and CDR2: MDHEN, SYDVKM. CDR3 length equals 14 residues. The variable domain in full, with the rest retrieved from reference TRBV28 and TRBJ2-7, is DVKVTQSSRYLVKRTGEKVFLECVQDMDHENMFWYRQDPGLGLRLIYFSYDVKMKEKGDIPEGYSVSREKKERFSLILESASTNQTSMYLCASSGLAGGYEQYFGPGTRLTVT.

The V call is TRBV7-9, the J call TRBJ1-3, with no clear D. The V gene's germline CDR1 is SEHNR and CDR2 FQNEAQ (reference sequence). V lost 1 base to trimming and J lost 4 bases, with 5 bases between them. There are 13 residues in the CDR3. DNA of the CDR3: TGTGCCAGCAGCTTAGGGCAGGGAAACACCATATATTTT. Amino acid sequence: CASSLGQGNTIYF.

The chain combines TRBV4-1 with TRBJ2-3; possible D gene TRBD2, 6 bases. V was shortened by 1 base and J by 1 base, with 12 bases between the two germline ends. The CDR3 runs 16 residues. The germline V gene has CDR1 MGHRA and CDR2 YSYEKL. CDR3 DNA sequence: TGCGCCAGCAGCCAAGTACTAGCAGTTCGCACAGATACGCAGTATTTT. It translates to CASSQVLAVRTDTQYF.

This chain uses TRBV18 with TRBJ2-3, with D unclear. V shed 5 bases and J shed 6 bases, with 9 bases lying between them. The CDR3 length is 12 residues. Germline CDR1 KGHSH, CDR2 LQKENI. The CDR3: CASSSTGDTQYF. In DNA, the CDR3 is TGTGCCAGCTCATCCACCGGGGATACGCAGTATTTT. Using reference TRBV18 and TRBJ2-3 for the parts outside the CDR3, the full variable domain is NAGVMQNPRHLVRRRGQEARLRCSPMKGHSHVYWYRQLPEEGLKFMVYLQKENIIDESGMPKERFSAEFPKEGPSILRIQQVVRGDSAAYFCASSSTGDTQYFGPGTRLTVL.

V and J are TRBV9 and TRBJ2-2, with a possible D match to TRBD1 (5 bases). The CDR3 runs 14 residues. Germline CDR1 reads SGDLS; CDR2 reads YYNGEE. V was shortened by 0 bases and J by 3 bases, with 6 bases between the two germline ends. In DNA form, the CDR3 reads TGTGCCAGCAGCGTAGTGACAGACACCGGGGAGCTGTTTTTT. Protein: CASSVVTDTGELFF.

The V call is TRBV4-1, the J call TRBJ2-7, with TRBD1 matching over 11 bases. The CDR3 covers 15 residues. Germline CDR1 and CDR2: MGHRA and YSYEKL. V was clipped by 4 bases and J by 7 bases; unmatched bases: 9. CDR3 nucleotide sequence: TGCGCCAGCAGCCCCGGCGTGGGACAGGGGGAGGAGCAGTACTTC. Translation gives CASSPGVGQGEEQYF.

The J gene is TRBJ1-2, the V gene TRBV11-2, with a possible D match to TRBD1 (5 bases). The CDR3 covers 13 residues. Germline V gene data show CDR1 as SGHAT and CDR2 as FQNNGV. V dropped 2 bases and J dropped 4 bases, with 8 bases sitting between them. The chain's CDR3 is CASSLLGTYGYTF. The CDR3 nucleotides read TGTGCCAGCAGCTTATTGGGGACCTATGGCTACACCTTC.

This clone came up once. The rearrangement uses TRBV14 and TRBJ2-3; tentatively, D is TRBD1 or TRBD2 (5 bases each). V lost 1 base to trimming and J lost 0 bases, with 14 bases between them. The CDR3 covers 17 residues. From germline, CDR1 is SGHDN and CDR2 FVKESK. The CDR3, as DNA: TGTGCCAGCAGCCAAGGGGGACCCAGACCTAGCACAGATACGCAGTATTTT. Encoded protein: CASSQGGPRPSTDTQYF. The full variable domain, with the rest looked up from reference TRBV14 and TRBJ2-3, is EAGVTQFPSHSVIEKGQTVTLRCDPISGHDNLYWYRRVMGKEIKFLLHFVKESKQDESGMPNNRFLAERTGGTYSTLKVQPAELEDSGVYFCASSQGGPRPSTDTQYFGPGTRLTVL.

For the CDR3, the DNA is TGTGCCATCAAAGGGACACTGAATCAGCCCCAGCATTTT. Amino acids: CAIKGTLNQPQHF. The chain is built from TRBV10-3 and TRBJ1-5; maybe TRBD1 (6 bases). The CDR3 is 13 residues long. V was shortened by 7 bases and J by 4 bases, with 11 bases between the two germline ends. Germline V lookup: CDR1 ENHRY, CDR2 SYGVKD.

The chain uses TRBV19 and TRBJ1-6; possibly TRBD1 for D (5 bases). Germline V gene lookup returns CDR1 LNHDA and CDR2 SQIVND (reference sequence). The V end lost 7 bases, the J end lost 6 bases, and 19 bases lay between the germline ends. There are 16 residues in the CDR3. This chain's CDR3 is CASKSGTRVFNSPLHF. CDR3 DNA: TGTGCCAGTAAAAGCGGGACCAGGGTTTTTAATTCACCCCTCCACTTT.

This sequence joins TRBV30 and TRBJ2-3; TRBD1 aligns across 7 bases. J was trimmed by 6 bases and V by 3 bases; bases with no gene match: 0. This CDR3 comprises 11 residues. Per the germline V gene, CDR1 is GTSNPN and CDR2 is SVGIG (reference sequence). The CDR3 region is CAWRGGDTQYF. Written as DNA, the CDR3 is TGTGCCTGGAGAGGGGGCGATACGCAGTATTTT.

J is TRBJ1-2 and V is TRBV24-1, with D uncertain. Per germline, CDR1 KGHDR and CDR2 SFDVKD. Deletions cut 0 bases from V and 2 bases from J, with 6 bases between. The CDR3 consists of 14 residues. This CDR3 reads CATSDLWQNYGYTF. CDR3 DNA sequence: TGTGCCACCAGTGATTTGTGGCAGAACTATGGCTACACCTTC.

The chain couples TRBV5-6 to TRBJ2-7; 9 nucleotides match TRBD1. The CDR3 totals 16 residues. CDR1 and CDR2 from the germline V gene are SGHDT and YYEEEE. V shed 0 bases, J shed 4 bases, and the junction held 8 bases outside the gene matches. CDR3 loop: CASSLGITGGRYEQYF. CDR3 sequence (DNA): TGTGCCAGCAGCTTGGGAATAACAGGGGGCCGGTACGAGCAGTACTTC.

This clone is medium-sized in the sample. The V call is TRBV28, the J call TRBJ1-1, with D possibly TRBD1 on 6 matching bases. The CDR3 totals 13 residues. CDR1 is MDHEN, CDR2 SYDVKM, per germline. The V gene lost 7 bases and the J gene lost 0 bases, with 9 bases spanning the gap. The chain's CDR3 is CASIQGMNTEAFF. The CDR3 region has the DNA TGTGCCAGCATTCAGGGGATGAACACTGAAGCTTTCTTT.

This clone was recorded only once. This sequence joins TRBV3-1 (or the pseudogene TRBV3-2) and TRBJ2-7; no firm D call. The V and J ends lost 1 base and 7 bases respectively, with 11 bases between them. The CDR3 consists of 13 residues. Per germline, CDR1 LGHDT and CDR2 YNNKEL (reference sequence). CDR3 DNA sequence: TGTGCCAGCAGCCAAGGACACCTAAGGGAGCAGTACTTC. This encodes CASSQGHLREQYF.

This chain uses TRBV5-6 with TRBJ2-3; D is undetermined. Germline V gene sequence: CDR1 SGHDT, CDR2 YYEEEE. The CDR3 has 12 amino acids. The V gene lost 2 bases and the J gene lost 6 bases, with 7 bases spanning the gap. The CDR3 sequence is CASSFPMDTQYF. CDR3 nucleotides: TGTGCCAGCAGCTTCCCAATGGATACGCAGTATTTT.

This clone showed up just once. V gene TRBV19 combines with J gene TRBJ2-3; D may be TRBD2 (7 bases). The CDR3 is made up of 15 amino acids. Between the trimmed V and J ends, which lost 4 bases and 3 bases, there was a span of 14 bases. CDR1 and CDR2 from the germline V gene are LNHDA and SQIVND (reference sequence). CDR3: CASSSSGGTTDTQYF. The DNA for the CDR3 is TGTGCCAGTAGTAGCTCGGGGGGCACTACAGATACGCAGTATTTT.

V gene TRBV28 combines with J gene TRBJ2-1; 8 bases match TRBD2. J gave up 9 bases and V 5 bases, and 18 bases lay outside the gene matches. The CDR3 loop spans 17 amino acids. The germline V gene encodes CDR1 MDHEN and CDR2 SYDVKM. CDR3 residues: CASSPPSGKGLEIEQFF. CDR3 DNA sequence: TGTGCCAGCAGTCCCCCCTCTGGGAAGGGACTAGAAATTGAGCAGTTCTTC. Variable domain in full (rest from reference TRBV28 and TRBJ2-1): DVKVTQSSRYLVKRTGEKVFLECVQDMDHENMFWYRQDPGLGLRLIYFSYDVKMKEKGDIPEGYSVSREKKERFSLILESASTNQTSMYLCASSPPSGKGLEIEQFFGPGTRLTVL.

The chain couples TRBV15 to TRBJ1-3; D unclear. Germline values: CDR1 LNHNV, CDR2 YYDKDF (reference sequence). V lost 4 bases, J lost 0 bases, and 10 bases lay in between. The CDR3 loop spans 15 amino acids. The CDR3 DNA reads TGTGCCACCAGCACATCAGGCAGCTCTGGAAACACCATATATTTT. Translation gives CATSTSGSSGNTIYF.

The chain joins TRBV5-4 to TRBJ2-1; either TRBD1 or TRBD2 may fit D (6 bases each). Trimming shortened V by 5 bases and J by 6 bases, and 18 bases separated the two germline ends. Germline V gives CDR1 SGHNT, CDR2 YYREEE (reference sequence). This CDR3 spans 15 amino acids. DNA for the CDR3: TGTGCCAGCAGACCGGACAGTAGACTAGGCAATGAGCAGTTCTTC. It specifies CASRPDSRLGNEQFF. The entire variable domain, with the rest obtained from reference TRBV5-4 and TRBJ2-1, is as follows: ETGVTQSPTHLIKTRGQQVTLRCSSQSGHNTVSWYQQALGQGPQFIFQYYREEENGRGNFPPRFSGLQFPNYSSELNVNALELDDSALYLCASRPDSRLGNEQFFGPGTRLTVL.

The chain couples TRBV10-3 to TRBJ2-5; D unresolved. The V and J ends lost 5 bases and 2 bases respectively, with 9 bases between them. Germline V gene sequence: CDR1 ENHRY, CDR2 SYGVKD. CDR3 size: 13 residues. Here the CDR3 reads CAISRGSQETQYF. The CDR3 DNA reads TGTGCCATCAGTCGAGGCAGTCAAGAGACCCAGTACTTC.

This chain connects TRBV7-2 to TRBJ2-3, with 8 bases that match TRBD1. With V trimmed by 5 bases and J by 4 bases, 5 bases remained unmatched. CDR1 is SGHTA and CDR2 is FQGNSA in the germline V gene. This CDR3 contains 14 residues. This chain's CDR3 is CASSKDRGPDTQYF. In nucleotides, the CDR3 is TGTGCCAGCAGCAAAGACAGGGGCCCAGATACGCAGTATTTT.

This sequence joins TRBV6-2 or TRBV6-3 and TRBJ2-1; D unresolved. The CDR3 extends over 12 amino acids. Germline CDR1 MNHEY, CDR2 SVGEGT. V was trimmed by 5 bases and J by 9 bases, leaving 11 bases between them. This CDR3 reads CASSTLEAEQFF. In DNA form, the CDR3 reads TGTGCCAGCAGTACTCTAGAAGCTGAGCAGTTCTTC.

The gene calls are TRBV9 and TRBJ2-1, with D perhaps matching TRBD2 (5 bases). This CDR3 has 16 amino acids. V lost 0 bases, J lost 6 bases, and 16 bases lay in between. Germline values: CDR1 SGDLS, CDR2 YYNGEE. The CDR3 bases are TGTGCCAGCAGCGTAGCCGGACTCCTAGGAAGCAATGAGCAGTTCTTC. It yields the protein CASSVAGLLGSNEQFF.